The clone carrying this T cell receptor (beta chain) was observed a handful of times. This record comes from a study of human T cells and chemical hapten exposure. Via MiXCR, TCRdb re-called the RACE reads, giving one row per CDR3 protein. The data contain around 130,000 distinct CDR3 sequences, 11% of them singletons. Germline CDR1 MNHNY, CDR2 SVGAGI (reference sequence). This CDR3 has 18 residues. The ends lost 0 bases at V and 8 bases at J; junction bases unmatched: 16. Time point given: patch test 3, about 24 weeks after DPC sensitization. The treatment is: therapeutic diphenylcyclopropenone sensitization with weekly scalp DPC. It was unfractionated whole blood from which total RNA was extracted.

The chain has TRBV6-6 and TRBJ2-1; 7 positions agree with TRBD2. The sequencing here drew on whole blood, taken in connection with sensitization to the hapten diphenylcyclopropenone (DPC). The TCR was taken from a woman between 45 and 65 years old with alopecia areata. Some clones in this sample may be carry-over from other donors' samples. The CDR3 coding sequence is TGTGCCAGCAGTTACTCGAAATCCATAGCGGGCCCGCTATATGAGCAGTTCTTC. Translation gives CASSYSKSIAGPLYEQFF.